This TCR beta chain was profiled in a study of blood T cell repertoires in COVID-19. A single count supports this clone. The protocol was immunoSEQ multiplex PCR, while the TCRdb copy is restricted to in-frame clones and leaves out a portion. The data hold 300,000 to 400,000 clones, with 80% to 90% observed a single time. CDR1 and CDR2 (germline): SEHNR, FQNEAQ (reference sequence). The length of the CDR3 is 15 residues. Trimming took 4 bases from V and 1 from J, leaving 13 bases between them. The origin of this receptor is a woman between 45 and 60 years old with COVID-19, enrolled during active disease. The chain couples TRBV7-9 to TRBJ1-2, with TRBD1 as a possible D gene (6 bases). Sequenced material: peripheral blood. CDR3 sequence: CASSSQGRLNYGYTF. The DNA for the CDR3 is TGTGCCAGCAGCTCACAGGGCCGCCTTAACTATGGCTACACCTTC.